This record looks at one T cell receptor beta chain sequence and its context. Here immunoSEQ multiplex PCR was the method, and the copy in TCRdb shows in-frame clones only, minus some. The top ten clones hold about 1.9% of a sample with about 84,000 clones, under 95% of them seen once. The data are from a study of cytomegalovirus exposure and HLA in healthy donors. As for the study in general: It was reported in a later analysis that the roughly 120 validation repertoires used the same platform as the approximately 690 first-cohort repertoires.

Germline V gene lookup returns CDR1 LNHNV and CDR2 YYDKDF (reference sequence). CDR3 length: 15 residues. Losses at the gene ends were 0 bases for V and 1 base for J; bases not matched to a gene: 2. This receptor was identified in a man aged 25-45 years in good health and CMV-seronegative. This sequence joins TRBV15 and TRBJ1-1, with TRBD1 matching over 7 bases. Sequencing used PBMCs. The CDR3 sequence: CATSRDRQGNTEAFF. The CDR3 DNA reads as TGTGCCACCAGCAGAGACCGACAGGGGAACACTGAAGCTTTCTTT.